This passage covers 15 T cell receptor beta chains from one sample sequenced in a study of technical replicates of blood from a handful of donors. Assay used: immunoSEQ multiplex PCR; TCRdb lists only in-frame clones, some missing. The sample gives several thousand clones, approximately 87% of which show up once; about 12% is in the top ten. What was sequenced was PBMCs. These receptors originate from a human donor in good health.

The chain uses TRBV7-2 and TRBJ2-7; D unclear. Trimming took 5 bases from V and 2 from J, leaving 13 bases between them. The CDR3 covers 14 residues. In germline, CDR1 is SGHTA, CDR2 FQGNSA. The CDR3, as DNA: TGTGCCAGCAGCCAAGGCGGCTCACCCTACGAGCAGTACTTC. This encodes CASSQGGSPYEQYF.

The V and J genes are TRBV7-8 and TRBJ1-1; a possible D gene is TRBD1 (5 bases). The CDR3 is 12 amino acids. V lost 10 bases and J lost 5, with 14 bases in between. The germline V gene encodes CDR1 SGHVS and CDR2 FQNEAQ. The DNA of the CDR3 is TGTGCCACCCAGACCGGGGGGACTGAAGCTTTCTTT. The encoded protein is CATQTGGTEAFF.

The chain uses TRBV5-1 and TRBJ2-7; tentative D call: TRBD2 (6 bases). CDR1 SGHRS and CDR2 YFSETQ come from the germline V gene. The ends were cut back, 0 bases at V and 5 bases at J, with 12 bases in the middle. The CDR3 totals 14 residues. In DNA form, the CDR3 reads TGCGCCAGCAGCTTGGGGGACGGGAGCGACGAGCAGTACTTC. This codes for CASSLGDGSDEQYF.

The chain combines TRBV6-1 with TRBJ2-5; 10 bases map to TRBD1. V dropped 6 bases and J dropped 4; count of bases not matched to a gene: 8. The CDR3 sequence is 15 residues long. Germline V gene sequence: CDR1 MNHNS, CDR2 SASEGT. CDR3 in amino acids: CASRDETGGLETQYF. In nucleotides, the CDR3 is TGTGCCAGCAGAGACGAGACAGGGGGCTTAGAGACCCAGTACTTC.

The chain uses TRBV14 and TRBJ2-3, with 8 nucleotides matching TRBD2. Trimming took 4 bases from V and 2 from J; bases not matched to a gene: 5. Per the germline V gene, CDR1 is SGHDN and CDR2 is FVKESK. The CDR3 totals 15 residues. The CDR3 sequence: CASSLLAGPTDTQYF. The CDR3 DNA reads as TGTGCCAGCAGCCTGCTAGCGGGCCCCACAGATACGCAGTATTTT.

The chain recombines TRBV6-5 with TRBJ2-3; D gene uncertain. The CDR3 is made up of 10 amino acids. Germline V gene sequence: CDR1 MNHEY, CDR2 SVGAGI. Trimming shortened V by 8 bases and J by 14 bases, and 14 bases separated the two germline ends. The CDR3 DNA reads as TGTGCCAGCTTAATGGCCCTAGGGTATTTT. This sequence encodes CASLMALGYF.

CDR3 coding DNA: TGTGCCAGCAGTGAAGGGCAGTACTATGGCTACACCTTC. This codes for CASSEGQYYGYTF. The rearrangement links TRBV6-1 to TRBJ1-2, with no clear D. This CDR3 region has 13 residues. The germline V gene has CDR1 MNHNS and CDR2 SASEGT. The ends were cut back, 1 base at V and 3 bases at J, with 6 bases in the middle.

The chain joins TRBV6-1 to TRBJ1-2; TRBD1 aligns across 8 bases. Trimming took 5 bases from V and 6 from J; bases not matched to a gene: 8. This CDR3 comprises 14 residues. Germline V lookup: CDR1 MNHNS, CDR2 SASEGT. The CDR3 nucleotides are TGTGCCAGCAGTCCCGGGACAGGAAGGGATGGCTACACCTTC. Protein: CASSPGTGRDGYTF.

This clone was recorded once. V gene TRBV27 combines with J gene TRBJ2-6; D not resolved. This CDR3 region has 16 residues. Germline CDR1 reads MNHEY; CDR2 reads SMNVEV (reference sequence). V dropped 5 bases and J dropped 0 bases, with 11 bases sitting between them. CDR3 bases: TGTGCCAGCAGTCAACGGGTGTCCTCTGGGGCCAACGTCCTGACTTTC. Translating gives CASSQRVSSGANVLTF. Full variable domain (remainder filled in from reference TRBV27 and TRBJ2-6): EAQVTQNPRYLITVTGKKLTVTCSQNMNHEYMSWYRQDPGLGLRQIYYSMNVEVTDKGDVPEGYKVSRKEKRNFPLILESPSPNQTSLYFCASSQRVSSGANVLTFGAGSRLTVL.

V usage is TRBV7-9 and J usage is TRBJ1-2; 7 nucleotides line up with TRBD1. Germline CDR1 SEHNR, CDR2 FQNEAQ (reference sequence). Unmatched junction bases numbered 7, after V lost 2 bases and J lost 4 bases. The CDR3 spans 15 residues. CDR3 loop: CASSLPGQASYGYTF. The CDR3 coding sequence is TGTGCCAGCAGCTTACCCGGACAGGCCTCCTATGGCTACACCTTC.

The CDR3, as DNA: TGTGCCAGCATCATGGAGACTGAAGCTTTCTTT. Its protein product is CASIMETEAFF. The gene calls are TRBV28 and TRBJ1-1; no reliable D call. V was shortened by 7 bases and J by 5 bases, with 8 bases between the two germline ends. CDR3 length: 11 amino acids. Per the germline V gene, CDR1 is MDHEN and CDR2 is SYDVKM. Full variable domain (missing parts from reference TRBV28 and TRBJ1-1): DVKVTQSSRYLVKRTGEKVFLECVQDMDHENMFWYRQDPGLGLRLIYFSYDVKMKEKGDIPEGYSVSREKKERFSLILESASTNQTSMYLCASIMETEAFFGQGTRLTVV.

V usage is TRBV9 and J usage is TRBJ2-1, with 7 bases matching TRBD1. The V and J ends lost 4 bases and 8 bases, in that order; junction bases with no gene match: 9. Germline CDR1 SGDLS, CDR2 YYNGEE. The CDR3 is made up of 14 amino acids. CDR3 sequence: CASSTRQGGDEQFF. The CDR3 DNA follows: TGTGCCAGCAGCACCCGACAGGGTGGAGATGAGCAGTTCTTC.

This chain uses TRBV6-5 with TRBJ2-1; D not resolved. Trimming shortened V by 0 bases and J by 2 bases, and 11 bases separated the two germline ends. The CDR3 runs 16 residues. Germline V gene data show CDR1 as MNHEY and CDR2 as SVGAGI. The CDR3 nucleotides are TGTGCCAGCAGTTACTCGAACGCAGGAACCTACAATGAGCAGTTCTTC. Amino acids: CASSYSNAGTYNEQFF.

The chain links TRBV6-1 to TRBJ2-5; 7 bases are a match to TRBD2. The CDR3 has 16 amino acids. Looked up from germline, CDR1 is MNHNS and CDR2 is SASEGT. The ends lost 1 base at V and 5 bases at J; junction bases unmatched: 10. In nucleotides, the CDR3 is TGTGCCAGCAGTGAAGGCTGGGGCGGGGGACGTGAGACCCAGTACTTC. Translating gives CASSEGWGGGRETQYF.

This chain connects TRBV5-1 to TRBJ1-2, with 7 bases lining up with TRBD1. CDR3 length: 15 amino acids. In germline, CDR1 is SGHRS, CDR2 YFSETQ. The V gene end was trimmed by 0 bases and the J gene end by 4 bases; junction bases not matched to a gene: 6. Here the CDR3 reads CASSLGVGTAYGYTF. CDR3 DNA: TGCGCCAGCAGCTTGGGGGTGGGGACAGCCTATGGCTACACCTTC.